Listed below are T cell receptor beta chains from one sample, sequenced in a study of blood T cell repertoires in COVID-19. Assay: immunoSEQ multiplex PCR; the TCRdb copy retains only in-frame clones and omits some. The top ten hold about 0.6% of the sample, which has approximately 440,000 clones, less than 95% seen once. The sequenced sample was PBMCs or T cells enriched from blood (not recorded which). Source of these receptors: a man between 18 and 35 years old who had recovered from COVID-19. Both conserved end residues are part of each CDR3. Fields, in order: J gene, clone size, D gene, V gene, CDR3 protein, CDR3 DNA. A D gene is named only where the DNA matches it firmly. Rows may omit the clone size; those that give it use once, few, many or a size class.

>TRBJ1-1|-|TRBD1|TRBV9
CASSPRVGQGGTEAFF
TGTGCCAGCAGCCCTAGGGTGGGACAGGGGGGCACTGAAGCTTTCTTT
>TRBJ2-7|-|TRBD1|TRBV2
CASRPRQGSYEQYF
TGTGCCAGCAGGCCGCGACAGGGCTCCTACGAGCAGTACTTC
>TRBJ1-1|once|-|TRBV10-3
CAISDSGQLNTEAFF
TGTGCCATCAGTGATTCCGGACAGCTTAACACTGAAGCTTTCTTT
>TRBJ2-7|-|-|TRBV5-1
CASSFSIGGLLSF
TGCGCCAGCAGCTTTAGTATCGGGGGGCTACTCTCCTTC
>TRBJ1-2|-|TRBD1|TRBV10-3
CATRDSQLRYGYTF
TGTGCCACCCGGGACAGCCAGTTGAGGTATGGCTACACCTTC
>TRBJ1-2|-|-|TRBV7-2
CASSPRTAVYGYTF
TGTGCCAGCAGCCCCCGGACAGCCGTCTATGGCTACACCTTC
>TRBJ2-1|-|-|TRBV5-5
CASSFRLDSYNEQFF
TGTGCCAGCAGCTTCAGACTAGACTCCTACAATGAGCAGTTCTTC
>TRBJ2-1|-|TRBD1|TRBV7-9
CASSLVVTGGNNEQFF
TGTGCCAGCAGCTTAGTGGTTACAGGGGGTAACAATGAGCAGTTCTTC
>TRBJ1-5|-|-|TRBV7-2
CASSLGSGGASSNQPQHF
TGTGCCAGCAGCTTAGGGAGCGGGGGGGCGTCGAGCAATCAGCCCCAGCATTTT
>TRBJ2-1|-|TRBD2|TRBV28
CASSLSGRASYNEQFF
TGTGCCAGCAGTTTATCCGGGAGGGCCTCCTACAATGAGCAGTTCTTC
>TRBJ2-3|-|-|TRBV7-8
CANTRGGPGDTQYF
TGTGCCAACACTCGCGGAGGGCCCGGGGATACGCAGTATTTT
>TRBJ1-2|-|-|TRBV12-3/TRBV12-4
CASLPSGARGYTF
TGTGCCAGCCTCCCTTCAGGGGCCCGGGGCTACACCTTC
>TRBJ1-2|-|TRBD1|TRBV19
CASSIRGQGIYGYTF
TGTGCCAGTAGTATTCGGGGACAGGGGATCTATGGCTACACCTTC
>TRBJ2-2|-|TRBD2|TRBV11-2
CASSLGGAGLTGELFF
TGTGCCAGCAGCTTAGGAGGAGCGGGACTCACCGGGGAGCTGTTTTTT
>TRBJ1-5|-|TRBD1|TRBV6-5
CASSRGRVNQPQHF
TGTGCCAGCAGTAGGGGGCGAGTCAATCAGCCCCAGCATTTT
>TRBJ1-1|-|-|TRBV28
CASTWGVDTEAFF
TGTGCCAGCACCTGGGGGGTGGACACTGAAGCTTTCTTT
>TRBJ1-5|-|TRBD1|TRBV28
CASSLGTEHSNQPQHF
TGTGCCAGCAGCCTCGGGACAGAGCATAGCAATCAGCCCCAGCATTTT
>TRBJ1-2|-|-|TRBV21-1
CASSKGHGSNYGYTF
TGTGCCAGCAGCAAAGGACACGGTAGTAACTATGGCTACACCTTC
>TRBJ2-7|-|TRBD1|TRBV28
CATGGFYEQYF
TGTGCCACAGGGGGCTTCTACGAGCAGTACTTC
>TRBJ1-5|-|-|TRBV6-5
CASSYSGGNQPQHF
TGTGCCAGCAGTTACTCGGGGGGAAATCAGCCCCAGCATTTT
>TRBJ2-5|many|TRBD2|TRBV6-1
CASSELAGGQETQYF
TGTGCCAGCAGTGAACTAGCGGGGGGGCAAGAGACCCAGTACTTC
>TRBJ1-6|-|-|TRBV5-1
CASRSGSPADSPLHF
TGCGCCAGCAGGTCTGGCAGCCCGGCGGATTCACCCCTCCACTTT
>TRBJ1-4|-|-|TRBV5-1
CASSLYGTINEKLFF
TGCGCCAGCAGCTTGTATGGGACTATCAATGAAAAACTGTTTTTT
>TRBJ1-1|-|-|TRBV9
CASSVGQPNTEAFF
TGTGCCAGCAGCGTAGGACAGCCGAACACTGAAGCTTTCTTT
>TRBJ1-3|-|-|TRBV6-5
CASSYNQGNTIYF
TGTGCCAGCAGTTACAATCAGGGAAACACCATATATTTT
>TRBJ1-2|-|TRBD1|TRBV2
CASRTAGGYGYTF
TGTGCCAGCAGGACCGCAGGGGGCTATGGCTACACCTTC
>TRBJ1-1|-|-|TRBV11-2
CASSLQGTTEAFF
TGTGCCAGCAGCCTCCAGGGGACCACTGAAGCTTTCTTT
>TRBJ1-6|once|-|TRBV2
CASSEYGVNSPLHF
TGTGCCAGCAGTGAATACGGGGTAAATTCACCCCTCCACTTT
>TRBJ1-5|-|-|TRBV19
CASHSQGLNQPQHF
TGTGCCAGCCACTCACAGGGCCTAAATCAGCCCCAGCATTTT
>TRBJ1-2|-|-|TRBV5-5
CASSFRVGSSGYTF
TGTGCCAGCAGCTTCAGGGTAGGGTCGAGCGGCTACACCTTC
>TRBJ1-4|-|TRBD1|TRBV7-9
CASSRTGKTTNEKLFF
TGTGCCAGCAGCCGGACAGGGAAAACAACTAATGAAAAACTGTTTTTT
>TRBJ1-1|-|-|TRBV3-1/TRBV3-2
CASSQVRGTEAFF
TGTGCCAGCAGCCAAGTTCGGGGAACTGAAGCTTTCTTT
>TRBJ1-1|-|-|TRBV18
CASSGQANTEAFF
TGTGCCAGCTCAGGTCAGGCAAACACTGAAGCTTTCTTT
>TRBJ1-6|-|-|TRBV6-4
CASSQSAGNGFTLHF
TGTGCCAGCAGCCAAAGCGCAGGGAATGGGTTCACCCTCCACTTT